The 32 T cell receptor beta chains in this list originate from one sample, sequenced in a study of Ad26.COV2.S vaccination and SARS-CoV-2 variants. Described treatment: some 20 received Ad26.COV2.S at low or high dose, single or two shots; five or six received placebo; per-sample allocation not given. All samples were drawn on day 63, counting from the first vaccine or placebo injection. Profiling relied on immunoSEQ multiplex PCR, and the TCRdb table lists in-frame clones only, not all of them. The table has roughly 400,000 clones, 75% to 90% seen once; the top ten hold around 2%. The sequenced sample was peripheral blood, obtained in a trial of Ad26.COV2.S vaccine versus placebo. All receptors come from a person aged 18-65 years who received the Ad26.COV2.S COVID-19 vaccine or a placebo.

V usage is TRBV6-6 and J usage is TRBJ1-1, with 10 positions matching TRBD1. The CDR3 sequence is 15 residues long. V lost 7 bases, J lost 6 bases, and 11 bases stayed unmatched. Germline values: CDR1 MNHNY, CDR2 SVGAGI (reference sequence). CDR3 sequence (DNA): TGTGCCAGCATGTCCCGGGACAGGGGTTCGGCTGAAGCTTTCTTT. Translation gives CASMSRDRGSAEAFF.

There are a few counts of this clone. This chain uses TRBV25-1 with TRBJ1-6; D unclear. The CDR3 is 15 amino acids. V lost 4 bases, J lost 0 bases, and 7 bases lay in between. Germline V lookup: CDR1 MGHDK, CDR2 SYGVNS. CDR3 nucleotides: TGTGCCAGCAGTGTTTCAGGCTCCTATAATTCACCCCTCCACTTT. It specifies CASSVSGSYNSPLHF. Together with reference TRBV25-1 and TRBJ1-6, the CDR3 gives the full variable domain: EADIYQTPRYLVIGTGKKITLECSQTMGHDKMYWYQQDPGMELHLIHYSYGVNSTEKGDLSSESTVSRIRTEHFPLTLESARPSHTSQYLCASSVSGSYNSPLHFGNGTRLTVT.

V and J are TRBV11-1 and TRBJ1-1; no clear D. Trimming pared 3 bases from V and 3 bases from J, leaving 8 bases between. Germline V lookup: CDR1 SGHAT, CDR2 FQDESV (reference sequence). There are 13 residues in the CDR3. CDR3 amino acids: CASSFFGDTEAFF. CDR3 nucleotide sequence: TGTGCCAGCAGCTTCTTCGGAGACACTGAAGCTTTCTTT. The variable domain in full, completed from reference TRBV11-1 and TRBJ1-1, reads EAEVAQSPRYKITEKSQAVAFWCDPISGHATLYWYRQILGQGPELLVQFQDESVVDDSQLPKDRFSAERLKGVDSTLKIQPAELGDSAMYLCASSFFGDTEAFFGQGTRLTVV.

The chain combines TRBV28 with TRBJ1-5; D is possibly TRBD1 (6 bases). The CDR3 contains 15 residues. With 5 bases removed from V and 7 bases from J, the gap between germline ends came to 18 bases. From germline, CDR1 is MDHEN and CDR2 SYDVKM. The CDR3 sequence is CASSPPTGIRQPQHF. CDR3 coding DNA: TGTGCCAGCAGTCCACCTACAGGGATCAGGCAGCCCCAGCATTTT.

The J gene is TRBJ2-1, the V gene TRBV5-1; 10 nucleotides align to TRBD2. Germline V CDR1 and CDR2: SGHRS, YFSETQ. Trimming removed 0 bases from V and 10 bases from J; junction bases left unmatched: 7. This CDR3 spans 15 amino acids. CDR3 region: CASSLGTSGTREQFF. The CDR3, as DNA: TGCGCCAGCAGCTTGGGCACTAGCGGGACTCGGGAGCAGTTCTTC.

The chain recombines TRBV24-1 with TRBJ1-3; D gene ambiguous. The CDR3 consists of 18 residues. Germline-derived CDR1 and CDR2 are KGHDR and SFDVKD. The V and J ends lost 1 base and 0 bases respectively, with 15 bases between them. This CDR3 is CATSDFETDFSSGNTIYF. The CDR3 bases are TGTGCCACCAGTGATTTCGAGACGGATTTCAGCTCTGGAAACACCATATATTTT.

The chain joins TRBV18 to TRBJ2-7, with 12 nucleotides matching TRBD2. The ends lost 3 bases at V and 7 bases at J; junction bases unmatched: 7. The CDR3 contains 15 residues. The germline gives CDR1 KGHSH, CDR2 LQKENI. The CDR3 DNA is TGTGCCAGCTCACCGGGACTAGCGGGCACAGGGGAGCAGTACTTC. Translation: CASSPGLAGTGEQYF. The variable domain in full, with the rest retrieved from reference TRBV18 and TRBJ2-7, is NAGVMQNPRHLVRRRGQEARLRCSPMKGHSHVYWYRQLPEEGLKFMVYLQKENIIDESGMPKERFSAEFPKEGPSILRIQQVVRGDSAAYFCASSPGLAGTGEQYFGPGTRLTVT.

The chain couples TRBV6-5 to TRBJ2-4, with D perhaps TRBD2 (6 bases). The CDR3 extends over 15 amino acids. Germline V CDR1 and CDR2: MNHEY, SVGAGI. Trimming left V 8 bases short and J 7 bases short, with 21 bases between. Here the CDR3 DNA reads TGTGCCAGCGGACTGGGGGGTAGAGCATACAACATTCAGTACTTC. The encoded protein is CASGLGGRAYNIQYF.

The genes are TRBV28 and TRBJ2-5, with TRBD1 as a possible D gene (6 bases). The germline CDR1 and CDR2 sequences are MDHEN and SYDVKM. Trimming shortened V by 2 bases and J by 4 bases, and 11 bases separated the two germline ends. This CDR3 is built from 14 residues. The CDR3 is CASSLHTGPETQYF. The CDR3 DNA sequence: TGTGCCAGCAGTTTACACACAGGGCCAGAGACCCAGTACTTC.

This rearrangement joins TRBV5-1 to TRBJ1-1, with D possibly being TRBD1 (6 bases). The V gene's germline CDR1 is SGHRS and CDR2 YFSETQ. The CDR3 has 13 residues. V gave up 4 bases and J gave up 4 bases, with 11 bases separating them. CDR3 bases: TGCGCCAGCAGCCCTACAGGGTCCACTGAAGCTTTCTTT. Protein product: CASSPTGSTEAFF.

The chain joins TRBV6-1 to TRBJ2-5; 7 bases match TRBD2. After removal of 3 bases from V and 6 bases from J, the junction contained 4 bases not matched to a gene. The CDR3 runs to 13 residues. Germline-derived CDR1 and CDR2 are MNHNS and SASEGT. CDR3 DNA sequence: TGTGCCAGCAGTGAGGGGGGAGGGCAGACCCAGTACTTC. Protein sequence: CASSEGGGQTQYF.

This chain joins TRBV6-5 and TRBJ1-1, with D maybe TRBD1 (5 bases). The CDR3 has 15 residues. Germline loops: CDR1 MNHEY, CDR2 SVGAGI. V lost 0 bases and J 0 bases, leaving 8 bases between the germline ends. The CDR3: CASSYSWGVNTEAFF. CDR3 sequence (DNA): TGTGCCAGCAGTTACTCATGGGGGGTGAACACTGAAGCTTTCTTT.

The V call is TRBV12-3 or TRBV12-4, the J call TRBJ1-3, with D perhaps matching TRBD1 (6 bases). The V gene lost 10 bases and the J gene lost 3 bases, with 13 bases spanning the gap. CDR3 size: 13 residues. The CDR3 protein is CANKDRVGNTIYF. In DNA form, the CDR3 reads TGTGCCAACAAGGACAGAGTTGGAAACACCATATATTTT.

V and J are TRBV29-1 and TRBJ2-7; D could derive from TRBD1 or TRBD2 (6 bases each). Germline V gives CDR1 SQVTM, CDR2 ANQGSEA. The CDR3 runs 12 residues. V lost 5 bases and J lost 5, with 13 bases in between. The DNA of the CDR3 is TGCAGCGTTCTGCTCGGGGGCAACGAGCAGTACTTC. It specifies CSVLLGGNEQYF.

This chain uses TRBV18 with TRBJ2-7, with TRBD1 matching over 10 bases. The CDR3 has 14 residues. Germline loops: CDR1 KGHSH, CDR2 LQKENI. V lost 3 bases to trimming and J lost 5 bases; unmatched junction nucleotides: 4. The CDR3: CASSPGTGVHEQYF. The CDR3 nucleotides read TGTGCCAGCTCACCGGGGACAGGGGTTCACGAGCAGTACTTC.

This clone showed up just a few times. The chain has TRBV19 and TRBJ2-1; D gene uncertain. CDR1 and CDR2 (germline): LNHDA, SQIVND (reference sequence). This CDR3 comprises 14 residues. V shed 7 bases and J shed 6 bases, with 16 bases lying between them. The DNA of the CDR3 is TGTGCCAGTAAACTATTCAGCGCCTTCAATGAGCAGTTCTTC. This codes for CASKLFSAFNEQFF.

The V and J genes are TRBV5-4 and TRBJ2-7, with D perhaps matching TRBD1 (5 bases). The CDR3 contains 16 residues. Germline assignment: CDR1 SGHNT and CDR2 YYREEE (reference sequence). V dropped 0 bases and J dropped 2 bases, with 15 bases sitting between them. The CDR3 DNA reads TGTGCCAGCAGCTTGGATCCCTCAGGGCTCCCCTACGAGCAGTACTTC. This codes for CASSLDPSGLPYEQYF. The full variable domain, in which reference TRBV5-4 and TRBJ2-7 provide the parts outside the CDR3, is ETGVTQSPTHLIKTRGQQVTLRCSSQSGHNTVSWYQQALGQGPQFIFQYYREEENGRGNFPPRFSGLQFPNYSSELNVNALELDDSALYLCASSLDPSGLPYEQYFGPGTRLTVT.

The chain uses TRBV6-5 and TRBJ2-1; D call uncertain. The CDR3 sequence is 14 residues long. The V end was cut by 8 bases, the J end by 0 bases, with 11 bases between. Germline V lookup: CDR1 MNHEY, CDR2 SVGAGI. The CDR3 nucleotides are TGTGCCAGCGGAGCATTAAGCTCCTACAATGAGCAGTTCTTC. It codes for CASGALSSYNEQFF.

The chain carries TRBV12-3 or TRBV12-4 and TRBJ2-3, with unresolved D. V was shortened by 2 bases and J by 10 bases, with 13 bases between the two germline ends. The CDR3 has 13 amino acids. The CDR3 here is CASSLWLGAAQYF. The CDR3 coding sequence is TGTGCCAGCAGTTTATGGCTAGGAGCAGCGCAGTATTTT.

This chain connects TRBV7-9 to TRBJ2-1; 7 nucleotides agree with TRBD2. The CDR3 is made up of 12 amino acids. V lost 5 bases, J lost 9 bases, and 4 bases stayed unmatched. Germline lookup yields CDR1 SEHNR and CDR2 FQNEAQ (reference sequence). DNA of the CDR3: TGTGCCAGCAGCCTCGGGGGGAGTGAGCAGTTCTTC. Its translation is CASSLGGSEQFF. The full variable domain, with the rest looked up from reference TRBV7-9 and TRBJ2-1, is DTGVSQNPRHKITKRGQNVTFRCDPISEHNRLYWYRQTLGQGPEFLTYFQNEAQLEKSRLLSDRFSAERPKGSFSTLEIQRTEQGDSAMYLCASSLGGSEQFFGPGTRLTVL.

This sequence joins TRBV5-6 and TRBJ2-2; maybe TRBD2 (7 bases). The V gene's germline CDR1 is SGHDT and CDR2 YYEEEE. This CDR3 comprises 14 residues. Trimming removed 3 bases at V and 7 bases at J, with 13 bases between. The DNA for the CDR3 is TGTGCCAGCAGCTCGGGGCGGGGGCACGGGGAGCTGTTTTTT. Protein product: CASSSGRGHGELFF. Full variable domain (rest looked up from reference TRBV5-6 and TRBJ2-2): DAGVTQSPTHLIKTRGQQVTLRCSPKSGHDTVSWYQQALGQGPQFIFQYYEEEERQRGNFPDRFSGHQFPNYSSELNVNALLLGDSALYLCASSSGRGHGELFFGEGSRLTVL.

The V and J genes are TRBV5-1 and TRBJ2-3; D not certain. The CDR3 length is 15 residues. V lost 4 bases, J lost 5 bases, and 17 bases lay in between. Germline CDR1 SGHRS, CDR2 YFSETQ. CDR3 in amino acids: CASSPRGYSGDTQYF. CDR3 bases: TGCGCCAGCAGCCCCCGCGGCTACAGTGGAGATACGCAGTATTTT.

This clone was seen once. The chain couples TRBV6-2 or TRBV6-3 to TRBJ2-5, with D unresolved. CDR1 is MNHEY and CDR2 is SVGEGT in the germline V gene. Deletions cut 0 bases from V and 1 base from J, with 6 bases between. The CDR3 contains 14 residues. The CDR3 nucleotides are TGTGCCAGCAGTTACTCGAGGACCCAAGAGACCCAGTACTTC. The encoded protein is CASSYSRTQETQYF.

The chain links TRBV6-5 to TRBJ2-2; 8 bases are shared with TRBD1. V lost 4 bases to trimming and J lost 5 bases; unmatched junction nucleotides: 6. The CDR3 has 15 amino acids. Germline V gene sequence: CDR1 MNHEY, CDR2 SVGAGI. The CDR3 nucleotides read TGTGCCAGCAGTTCTGGACAGGGTGGGACCGGGGAGCTGTTTTTT. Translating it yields CASSSGQGGTGELFF.

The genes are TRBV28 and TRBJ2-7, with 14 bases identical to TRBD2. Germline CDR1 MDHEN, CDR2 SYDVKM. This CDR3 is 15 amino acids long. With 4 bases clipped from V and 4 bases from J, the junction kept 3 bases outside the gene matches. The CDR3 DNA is TGTGCCAGCAGTTCCGGACTAGCGGGAGGTTACGAGCAGTACTTC. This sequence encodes CASSSGLAGGYEQYF.

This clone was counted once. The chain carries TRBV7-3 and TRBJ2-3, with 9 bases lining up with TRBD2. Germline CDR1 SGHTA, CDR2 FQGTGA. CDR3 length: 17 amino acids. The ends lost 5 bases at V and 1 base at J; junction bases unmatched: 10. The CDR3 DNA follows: TGTGCCAGCAGCCAGCCTCTGGGACTAGCCGGCACAGATACGCAGTATTTT. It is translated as CASSQPLGLAGTDTQYF.

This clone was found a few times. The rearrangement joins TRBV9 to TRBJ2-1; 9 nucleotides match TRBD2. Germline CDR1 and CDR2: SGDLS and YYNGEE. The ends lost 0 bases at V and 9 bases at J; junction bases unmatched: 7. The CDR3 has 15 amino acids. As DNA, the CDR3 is TGTGCCAGCAGCGTAGTTAGCGGGAGTGGCGGTGAGCAGTTCTTC. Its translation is CASSVVSGSGGEQFF.

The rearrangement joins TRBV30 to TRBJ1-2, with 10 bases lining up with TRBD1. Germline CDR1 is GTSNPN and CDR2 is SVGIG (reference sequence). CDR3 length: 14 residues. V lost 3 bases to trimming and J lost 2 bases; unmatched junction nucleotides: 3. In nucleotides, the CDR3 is TGTGCCTGGAGCCAGGGACAGGGGAACTATGGCTACACCTTC. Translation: CAWSQGQGNYGYTF.

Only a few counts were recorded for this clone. CDR3 DNA: TGTGCCAGCAGCACGCCAACTAGCGGGAGGGCCACCTACAATGAGCAGTTCTTC. Translated: CASSTPTSGRATYNEQFF. The chain recombines TRBV28 with TRBJ2-1, with 13 bases matching TRBD2. This CDR3 has 18 residues. J was trimmed by 2 bases and V by 6 bases; bases with no gene match: 10. Germline V gene sequence: CDR1 MDHEN, CDR2 SYDVKM.

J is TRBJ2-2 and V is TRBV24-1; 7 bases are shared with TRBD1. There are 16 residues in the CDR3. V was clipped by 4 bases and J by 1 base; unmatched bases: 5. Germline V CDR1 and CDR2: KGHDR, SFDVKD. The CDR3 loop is CATSENRDRNTGELFF. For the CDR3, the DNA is TGTGCCACCAGTGAAAATCGGGACAGGAACACCGGGGAGCTGTTTTTT.

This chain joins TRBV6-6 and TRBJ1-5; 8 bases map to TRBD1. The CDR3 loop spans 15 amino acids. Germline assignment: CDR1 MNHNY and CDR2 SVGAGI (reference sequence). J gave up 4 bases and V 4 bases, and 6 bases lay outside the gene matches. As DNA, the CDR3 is TGTGCCAGCAGTTTCCCGGACAGGGTTAATCAGCCCCAGCATTTT. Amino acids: CASSFPDRVNQPQHF.

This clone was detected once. The CDR3 reads CSASAHSNQPQHF. The CDR3 region has the DNA TGCAGTGCTAGTGCCCATAGCAATCAGCCCCAGCATTTT. This rearrangement joins TRBV20-1 to TRBJ1-5, with D unclear. Germline-derived CDR1 and CDR2 are DFQATT and SNEGSKA (reference sequence). Trimming pared 3 bases from V and 0 bases from J, leaving 6 bases between. The CDR3 runs 13 residues.